This T cell receptor (beta chain) emerged from a study of STAT5B mutations in CD4+ large granular lymphocyte leukemia. Study-level findings and limits: Patient CD4-sorted repertoires looked more clonal than healthy CD4+ repertoires, even without putative leukemic clones. Data were not HLA-matched across samples.

About this clone: What it recognizes is unknown.

Sequencing was at survey level. Authors' analysis steps: A productive frequency of 2.59 x 10-5 was the lowest detectable. The assay was immunoSEQ multiplex PCR, and TCRdb's table has in-frame clones only and misses some. The D gene and trimming were derived from the DNA, and the V and J assignments and clone size from that table. The sample has 45,000 to 55,000 clones; 60% to 75% are singletons. Germline loops: CDR1 SGHRS, CDR2 YFSETQ. This CDR3 has 16 amino acids. V was pared by 2 bases and J by 7 bases, with 16 bases between. The TCR originated in a human donor in good health. The V and J genes are TRBV5-1 and TRBJ1-6; D is unclear. Sample: CD4+ T cells from blood buffy coats. CDR3 coding DNA: TGCGCCAGCAGCTTTGGGTCTCCCGGGGAAAATTCACCCCTCCACTTT. It is translated as CASSFGSPGENSPLHF. Complete variable domain (other parts from reference TRBV5-1 and TRBJ1-6): KAGVTQTPRYLIKTRGQQVTLSCSPISGHRSVSWYQQTPGQGLQFLFEYFSETQRNKGNFPGRFSGRQFSNSRSEMNVSTLELGDSALYLCASSFGSPGENSPLHFGNGTRLTVT.